These T cell receptor beta chains were read from a single sample in a study of cytomegalovirus exposure and HLA in healthy donors. This table comes from immunoSEQ multiplex PCR, and its TCRdb copy is limited to in-frame clones, with some not included. The table lists approximately 100,000 clones, roughly a tenth of them singletons. The source material was PBMCs. Receptors originate from a man in his forties or fifties in good health and CMV-seropositive. Both conserved end residues are part of each CDR3. A D gene is named only where the DNA matches it firmly. Size tells how often a clone was seen (once, few, many) or the class of an expanded clone, and some rows leave it out.

clone size	D gene	V gene	J gene	CDR3 protein	CDR3 DNA
few	TRBD1	TRBV29-1	TRBJ2-7	CSVSGQRIYEQYF	TGCAGCGTCTCGGGACAGCGAATTTACGAGCAGTACTTC
few	NA	TRBV7-6	TRBJ2-7	CASSLGSSEYYEQYF	TGTGCCAGCAGCTTAGGAAGTAGCGAGTACTACGAGCAGTACTTC
NA	NA	TRBV6-5	TRBJ2-2	CASRPRQGPTGELFF	TGTGCCAGCAGACCTAGGCAGGGGCCCACCGGGGAGCTGTTTTTT
NA	NA	TRBV10-1	TRBJ2-7	CASSAARGSYEQYF	TGCGCCAGCAGCGCCGCGCGGGGCTCCTACGAGCAGTACTTC
few	TRBD2	TRBV14	TRBJ2-7	CASSHASGRASEQYF	TGTGCCAGCAGCCACGCTAGCGGGAGGGCCTCCGAGCAGTACTTC
few	TRBD2	TRBV12-5	TRBJ2-7	CASGLAWTREGEQYF	TGTGCTAGTGGTTTGGCGTGGACTAGAGAAGGCGAGCAGTACTTC
few	NA	TRBV4-3	TRBJ1-6	CASSQDTPGWSGSPLHF	TGCGCCAGCAGCCAAGATACCCCGGGGTGGAGTGGTTCACCCCTCCACTTT
NA	TRBD2	TRBV6-1	TRBJ2-1	CASSEERESQFF	TGTGCCAGCAGTGAAGAGCGGGAGTCGCAGTTCTTC
few	TRBD1	TRBV10-3	TRBJ2-3	CAISESNRGRTDTQYF	TGTGCCATCAGTGAGTCAAACAGGGGGAGAACAGATACGCAGTATTTT
few	NA	TRBV19	TRBJ2-3	CASSEAGGADTQYF	TGTGCCAGTAGTGAGGCCGGAGGTGCAGATACGCAGTATTTT
NA	NA	TRBV5-1	TRBJ1-5	CASRPGQPQHF	TGCGCCAGCAGACCGGGACAGCCCCAGCATTTT
NA	NA	TRBV6-5	TRBJ1-5	CASSPRGNQPQHF	TGTGCCAGCAGCCCCCGGGGCAATCAGCCCCAGCATTTT
NA	NA	TRBV9	TRBJ2-3	CASSVEAGSTDTQYF	TGTGCCAGCAGCGTAGAAGCAGGGAGCACAGATACGCAGTATTTT
NA	NA	TRBV25-1	TRBJ2-7	CASTSQMGDSYEQYF	TGTGCCAGCACTTCCCAAATGGGAGATTCCTACGAGCAGTACTTC
once	TRBD2	TRBV9	TRBJ2-3	CASSVASGWRADTQYF	TGTGCCAGCAGCGTAGCTAGCGGGTGGAGGGCAGATACGCAGTATTTT
few	NA	TRBV6-6	TRBJ2-7	CASSYDSYSYEQYF	TGTGCCAGCAGTTATGACAGCTACTCCTACGAGCAGTACTTC
few	NA	TRBV5-1	TRBJ1-1	CASSSHMNTEAFF	TGCGCCAGCAGCTCCCACATGAACACTGAAGCTTTCTTT
few	NA	TRBV6-5	TRBJ1-3	CASTPGTGNTIYF	TGTGCCAGCACCCCAGGGACTGGAAACACCATATATTTT
NA	TRBD2	TRBV19	TRBJ2-3	CASSISPAGVASDTQYF	TGTGCCAGTAGTATCTCGCCAGCGGGAGTCGCTTCAGATACGCAGTATTTT
few	NA	TRBV30	TRBJ2-7	CAWREPVRSYEQYF	TGTGCCTGGAGAGAGCCTGTTAGATCCTACGAGCAGTACTTC
NA	TRBD1	TRBV5-4	TRBJ2-6	CASSFGQGRSVLTF	TGTGCCAGCAGCTTTGGACAGGGGAGGTCAGTCCTGACTTTC
NA	NA	TRBV7-9	TRBJ2-7	CASSSILRQFVDEQYF	TGTGCCAGCAGCTCGATTCTTCGACAGTTTGTCGACGAGCAGTACTTC
NA	NA	TRBV21-1	TRBJ2-7	CASSLAGGSYEQYF	TGTGCCAGCAGCTTAGCGGGAGGGTCCTACGAGCAGTACTTC
many	NA	TRBV5-1	TRBJ2-1	CASSFESSYNEQFF	TGCGCCAGCAGCTTTGAGTCCTCCTACAATGAGCAGTTCTTC
few	TRBD2	TRBV15	TRBJ2-1	CATSTYGLAGYNEQFF	TGTGCCACCAGCACTTACGGACTAGCGGGTTACAATGAGCAGTTCTTC
NA	NA	TRBV18	TRBJ2-1	CASSFDTGYEQFF	TGTGCCAGCTCATTCGACACAGGGTATGAGCAGTTCTTC
few	NA	TRBV7-3	TRBJ2-6	CASSSYTTGANVLTF	TGTGCCAGCAGCTCTTACACCACTGGGGCCAACGTCCTGACTTTC